Below are 31 T cell receptor beta chains sequenced from a single sample in a study of monozygotic twins with inflammatory bowel disease. For each CDR3 protein, TCRdb gives one entry from its re-call of the 5' RACE reads, without DNA. Recorded here are over 350,000 distinct CDR3 sequences; the top ten clones represent approximately 2.8%. Source material: blood. Receptors originate from a human donor with ulcerative colitis or Crohn's disease, or a healthy co-twin of an affected twin (not recorded which).

The chain's CDR3 is CSAMQPGQKETQYF. The chain is built from TRBV20-1 and TRBJ2-5; absent DNA, TCRdb's TRBD1 call cannot be checked. The germline V gene has CDR1 DFQATT and CDR2 SNEGSKA (reference sequence). The CDR3 contains 14 residues.

The genes are TRBV7-2 and TRBJ1-4; the D gene TCRdb calls, TRBD1, cannot be checked with no DNA. This CDR3 is 13 amino acids long. Germline V CDR1 and CDR2: SGHTA, FQGNSA. This CDR3 is CASSPDRAEKLFF.

The rearrangement joins TRBV20-1 to TRBJ2-5; TCRdb returns TRBD1, unconfirmable since there is no DNA. Per germline, CDR1 DFQATT and CDR2 SNEGSKA (reference sequence). This CDR3 has 17 amino acids. CDR3 protein: CSARRTLDRDLQETQYF.

The gene calls are TRBV5-6 and TRBJ1-1; TCRdb outputs TRBD1, but without DNA this stays unchecked. The germline gives CDR1 SGHDT, CDR2 YYEEEE. The CDR3 has 16 amino acids. CDR3 protein: CASSFGPGGDRAEAFF. Full variable domain (missing parts from reference TRBV5-6 and TRBJ1-1): DAGVTQSPTHLIKTRGQQVTLRCSPKSGHDTVSWYQQALGQGPQFIFQYYEEEERQRGNFPDRFSGHQFPNYSSELNVNALLLGDSALYLCASSFGPGGDRAEAFFGQGTRLTVV.

The chain couples TRBV20-1 to TRBJ2-7; TCRdb indicates TRBD1, and absent DNA this call remains unverified. Germline V CDR1 and CDR2: DFQATT, SNEGSKA (reference sequence). This CDR3 is built from 13 residues. The CDR3 spells CSAPFGVFYEQYF.

This chain joins TRBV11-3 and TRBJ2-5; TCRdb selects TRBD2, and the lack of DNA leaves this call unchecked. This CDR3 spans 17 amino acids. CDR1 and CDR2 (germline): SGHNT, YENEEA. The CDR3 loop reads CASSPGTSGGPRETQYF.

V usage is TRBV9 and J usage is TRBJ1-6; the TCRdb call, TRBD1, lacks DNA for checking. This CDR3 comprises 15 residues. Germline assignment: CDR1 SGDLS and CDR2 YYNGEE. The CDR3 loop reads CASSVGQAINSPLHF.

The chain carries TRBV11-3 and TRBJ2-5. Looked up from germline, CDR1 is SGHNT and CDR2 is YENEEA. There are 15 residues in the CDR3. This CDR3 reads CASCLGLGLGETQYF. The full variable domain, completed using reference TRBV11-3 and TRBJ2-5, is EAGVVQSPRYKIIEKKQPVAFWCNPISGHNTLYWYLQNLGQGPELLIRYENEEAVDDSQLPKDRFSAERLKGVDSTLKIQPAELGDSAVYLCASCLGLGLGETQYFGPGTRLLVL.

This sequence joins TRBV11-2 and TRBJ2-7; with no DNA, the TCRdb D assignment of TRBD1 cannot be verified. Germline CDR1 is SGHAT and CDR2 is FQNNGV. The CDR3 length is 15 residues. The CDR3 loop reads CASSLGGTGKYEQYF.

The CDR3 sequence: CASSLGPGASPYEQYF. This chain joins TRBV5-6 and TRBJ2-7; absent DNA, TCRdb's TRBD1 call cannot be checked. Germline CDR1 and CDR2: SGHDT and YYEEEE. The CDR3 sequence is 16 residues long.

V is TRBV30 and J is TRBJ2-7; no DNA is available, so the TRBD1 call from TCRdb remains unchecked. The CDR3 totals 17 residues. Germline CDR1 is GTSNPN and CDR2 is SVGIG (reference sequence). The CDR3 reads CAWSVFLMQGASYEQYF.

The chain couples TRBV12-3 or TRBV12-4 to TRBJ1-3. This CDR3 has 13 residues. The CDR3 sequence is CAAGGGAGNTIYF.

The gene calls are TRBV20-1 and TRBJ2-1. CDR1 and CDR2 (germline): DFQATT, SNEGSKA (reference sequence). The CDR3 is made up of 13 amino acids. The CDR3 sequence: CSARGYSYNEQFF.

The chain uses TRBV12-3 or TRBV12-4 and TRBJ2-5. The CDR3 consists of 14 residues. CDR3 sequence reads: CASSLVWSQETQYF.

The rearrangement joins TRBV6-2 or TRBV6-3 to TRBJ2-3; TCRdb lists TRBD2, though no DNA is available to test this call. The CDR3 runs 21 residues. Germline V CDR1 and CDR2: MNHEY, SVGEGT. CDR3 residues: CASSYSKGGGALAGSTDTQYF.

The rearrangement uses TRBV5-1 and TRBJ2-3; TCRdb reports TRBD1, a call that lacks DNA to check it against. The germline gives CDR1 SGHRS, CDR2 YFSETQ. There are 14 residues in the CDR3. CDR3: CASSTPVGARTQYF.

The CDR3 loop reads CASRYSAGDVTLHF. The J gene is TRBJ1-6, the V gene TRBV5-1; there is no DNA to check the TCRdb D call of TRBD1. This CDR3 spans 14 amino acids. The germline V gene encodes CDR1 SGHRS and CDR2 YFSETQ.

This sequence joins TRBV7-2 and TRBJ1-2. The germline CDR1 and CDR2 sequences are SGHTA and FQGNSA. The length of the CDR3 is 14 residues. The chain's CDR3 is CASSLGGSRNSYTF.

This chain connects TRBV20-1 to TRBJ2-7; TCRdb returns TRBD1, unconfirmable since there is no DNA. CDR1 DFQATT and CDR2 SNEGSKA come from the germline V gene (reference sequence). CDR3 length equals 12 residues. This chain's CDR3 is CSATRQGHEQYF.

The V call is TRBV20-1, the J call TRBJ2-7. This CDR3 contains 12 residues. Germline V gives CDR1 DFQATT, CDR2 SNEGSKA (reference sequence). CDR3 sequence: CSAQTATYEQYF.

The V call is TRBV7-9, the J call TRBJ2-3; the D call of TRBD1 rests on TCRdb alone, since no DNA is present to check it. The CDR3 contains 15 residues. From germline, CDR1 is SEHNR and CDR2 FQNEAQ (reference sequence). The CDR3 sequence: CASSFLSGRTDTQYF.

This chain links TRBV20-1 with TRBJ2-7. Germline lookup yields CDR1 DFQATT and CDR2 SNEGSKA (reference sequence). The CDR3 spans 14 residues. CDR3 sequence reads: CSARDFRKTYEQYF.

The rearrangement uses TRBV29-1 and TRBJ2-5; the D call from TCRdb, TRBD1, cannot be confirmed without DNA. The CDR3 is made up of 14 amino acids. CDR1 is SQVTM, CDR2 ANQGSEA, per germline. CDR3 sequence reads: CSVGGRGLQETQYF.

The chain carries TRBV5-1 and TRBJ2-1; the TCRdb D gene call, TRBD1, has no DNA to confirm it. This CDR3 is 18 amino acids long. Germline-derived CDR1 and CDR2 are SGHRS and YFSETQ. The CDR3 loop is CASSQRPAGTGGYNEQFF.

The V call is TRBV20-1, the J call TRBJ2-5; the TCRdb D gene call, TRBD2, has no DNA to confirm it. The CDR3 extends over 15 amino acids. From germline, CDR1 is DFQATT and CDR2 SNEGSKA (reference sequence). The CDR3: CSARTVSGLSKTQYF.

The V call is TRBV7-9, the J call TRBJ1-2; TCRdb lists TRBD1, though no DNA is available to test this call. Germline CDR1 SEHNR, CDR2 FQNEAQ (reference sequence). The length of the CDR3 is 13 residues. The CDR3 protein is CASSSGPYYGYTF.

V usage is TRBV6-2 or TRBV6-3 and J usage is TRBJ2-7. The CDR3 has 14 amino acids. Germline values: CDR1 MNHEY, CDR2 SVGEGT. This CDR3 reads CASSLWGSSYEQYF.

The rearrangement joins TRBV6-2 or TRBV6-3 to TRBJ1-2; the TRBD1 assignment by TCRdb is unverifiable without DNA. Germline CDR1 and CDR2: MNHEY and SVGEGT. The CDR3 has 12 residues. CDR3 region: CASSRDILGYTF.

The chain is built from TRBV11-2 and TRBJ2-1; the TCRdb D gene call, TRBD1, has no DNA to confirm it. The CDR3 length is 16 residues. Germline V gene lookup returns CDR1 SGHAT and CDR2 FQNNGV. The CDR3 sequence: CASRKPGQGSYNEQFF.

V is TRBV7-9 and J is TRBJ1-2; the D call from TCRdb, TRBD1, cannot be confirmed without DNA. The CDR3 length is 11 residues. Germline V gene data show CDR1 as SEHNR and CDR2 as FQNEAQ (reference sequence). The CDR3 region is CASTPGGGYTF.

The chain is built from TRBV6-2 or TRBV6-3 and TRBJ1-1. The CDR3 covers 12 residues. The germline V gene has CDR1 MNHEY and CDR2 SVGEGT. CDR3 protein: CASRIRLFEAFF.